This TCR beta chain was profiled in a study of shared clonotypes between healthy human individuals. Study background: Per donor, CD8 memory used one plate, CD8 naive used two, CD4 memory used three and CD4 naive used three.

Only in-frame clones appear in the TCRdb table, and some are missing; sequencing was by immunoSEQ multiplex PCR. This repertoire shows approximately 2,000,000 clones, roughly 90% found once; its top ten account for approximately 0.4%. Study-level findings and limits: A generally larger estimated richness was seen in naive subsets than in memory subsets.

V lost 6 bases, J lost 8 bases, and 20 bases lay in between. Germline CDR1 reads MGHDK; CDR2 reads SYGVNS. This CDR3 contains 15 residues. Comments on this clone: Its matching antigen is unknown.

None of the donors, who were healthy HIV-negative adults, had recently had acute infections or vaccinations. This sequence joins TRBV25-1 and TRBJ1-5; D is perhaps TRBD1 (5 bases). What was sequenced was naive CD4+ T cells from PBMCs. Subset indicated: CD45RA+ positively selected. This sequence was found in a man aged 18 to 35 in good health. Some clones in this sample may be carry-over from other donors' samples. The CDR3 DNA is TGTGCCAGCAGGAAGGAGACAGTCTTAGGTGAGCCCCAGCATTTT. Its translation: CASRKETVLGEPQHF.